These 8 T cell receptor beta chains were sequenced from one sample in a study of T cells after yellow fever vaccination. TCRdb recomputed calls from the 5' RACE reads with MiXCR, one row per CDR3 protein. The sample includes roughly 520,000 distinct CDR3 sequences, 21% of them seen just once. Sequences were derived from PBMCs, sampled approximately 20 days after the first yellow fever vaccination. The receptors stem from a man aged 18 to 30 who received the YFV17D yellow fever vaccine.

In DNA form, the CDR3 reads TGCAGCGCACTTTACACTGAAGCTTTCTTT. Encoded protein: CSALYTEAFF. The rearrangement joins TRBV29-1 to TRBJ1-1; D remains unclear. This CDR3 spans 10 amino acids. CDR1 SQVTM and CDR2 ANQGSEA come from the germline V gene. V gave up 7 bases and J gave up 3 bases, with 6 bases separating them.

This clonotype was found a few times. This chain connects TRBV10-3 to TRBJ1-5; D perhaps matches TRBD1 (5 bases). This CDR3 spans 13 amino acids. V was pared by 7 bases and J by 4 bases, with 11 bases between. Germline assignment: CDR1 ENHRY and CDR2 SYGVKD. The CDR3 loop is CAITSDRNQPQHF. Here the CDR3 DNA reads TGTGCCATCACCTCCGACAGAAATCAGCCCCAGCATTTT.

The chain carries TRBV21-1 and TRBJ2-5; the table's D call of TRBD1 was not tested on the DNA. TRBV21-1 is described as a pseudogene. The CDR3 has 14 residues. The CDR3 region is CASSIYGTWKTQYF. In DNA form, the CDR3 reads TGTGCCAGCAGCATCTACGGGACATGGAAGACCCAGTACTTC.

The chain uses TRBV6-2 or TRBV6-3 and TRBJ2-7; maybe TRBD1 (6 bases). The V end was cut by 4 bases, the J end by 4 bases, with 14 bases between. This CDR3 contains 14 residues. Germline CDR1 and CDR2: MNHEY and SVGEGT. The CDR3 loop reads CASSFRGPRYEQYV. CDR3 bases: TGTGCCAGCAGTTTCAGGGGCCCCAGGTACGAGCAGTACGTC.

Only a few counts were recorded for this clonotype. This rearrangement joins TRBV11-2 to TRBJ2-4; tentative D call: TRBD1 (6 bases). Trimming removed 6 bases from V and 0 bases from J, with 18 bases in between. This CDR3 has 17 residues. Germline CDR1 SGHAT, CDR2 FQNNGV. CDR3 amino acids: CASRHPGGQQAKNIQYF. Here the CDR3 DNA reads TGTGCCAGCAGACACCCTGGGGGACAACAAGCCAAAAACATTCAGTACTTC.

This clonotype was observed a few times. V and J are TRBV9 and TRBJ2-5; D might be TRBD2 (5 bases). V lost 1 base, J lost 5 bases, and 12 bases lay in between. Per the germline V gene, CDR1 is SGDLS and CDR2 is YYNGEE. This CDR3 has 14 amino acids. The CDR3 nucleotides read TGTGCCAGCAGCGTAACGGGAAGTAGGGAGACCCAGTACTTC. Translation gives CASSVTGSRETQYF.

As DNA, the CDR3 is TGTGCCAGCAGCGTAGTCGGGCAATCACCCCTCCACTTT. Translation: CASSVVGQSPLHF. The V call is TRBV9, the J call TRBJ1-6; D is uncertain. V lost 0 bases to trimming and J lost 10 bases, with 8 bases between them. Germline values: CDR1 SGDLS, CDR2 YYNGEE. The CDR3 covers 13 residues.

The chain combines TRBV9 with TRBJ1-5; tentatively, D is TRBD1 (6 bases). V lost 3 bases and J 0 bases, leaving 10 bases between the germline ends. Germline assignment: CDR1 SGDLS and CDR2 YYNGEE. The CDR3 totals 15 residues. In DNA form, the CDR3 reads TGTGCCAGCAGCGCCCAGGGGAATAGCAATCAGCCCCAGCATTTT. It yields the protein CASSAQGNSNQPQHF. The full variable domain, with the rest looked up from reference TRBV9 and TRBJ1-5, is DSGVTQTPKHLITATGQRVTLRCSPRSGDLSVYWYQQSLDQGLQFLIQYYNGEERAKGNILERFSAQQFPDLHSELNLSSLELGDSALYFCASSAQGNSNQPQHFGDGTRLSIL.